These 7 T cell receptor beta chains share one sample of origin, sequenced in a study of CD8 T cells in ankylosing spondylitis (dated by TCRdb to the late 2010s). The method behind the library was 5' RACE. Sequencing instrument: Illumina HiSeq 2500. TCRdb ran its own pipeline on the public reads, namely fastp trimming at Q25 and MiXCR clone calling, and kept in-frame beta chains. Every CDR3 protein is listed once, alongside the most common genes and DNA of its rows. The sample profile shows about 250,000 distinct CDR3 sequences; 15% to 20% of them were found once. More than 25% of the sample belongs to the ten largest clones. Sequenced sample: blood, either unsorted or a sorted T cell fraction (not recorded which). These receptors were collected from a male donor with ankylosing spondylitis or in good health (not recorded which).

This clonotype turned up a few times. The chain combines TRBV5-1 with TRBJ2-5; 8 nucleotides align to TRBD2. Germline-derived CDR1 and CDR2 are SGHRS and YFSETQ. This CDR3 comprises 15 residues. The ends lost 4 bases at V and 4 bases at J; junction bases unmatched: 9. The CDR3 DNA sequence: TGCGCCAGCAGCCCATGGGGGACTAGGGGAGAGACCCAGTACTTC. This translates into CASSPWGTRGETQYF.

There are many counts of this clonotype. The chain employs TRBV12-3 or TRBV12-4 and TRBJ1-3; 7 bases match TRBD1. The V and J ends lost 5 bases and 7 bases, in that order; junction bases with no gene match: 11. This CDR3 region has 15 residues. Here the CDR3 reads CASSARQGISNTIYF. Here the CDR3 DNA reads TGTGCCAGCAGTGCCCGACAGGGAATTTCGAACACCATATATTTT.

The DNA for the CDR3 is TGCAGTGCTAGAGACCTGGGACTAGCGGGAGAGGCCGGGGAGCTGTTTTTT. Residues: CSARDLGLAGEAGELFF. The chain carries TRBV20-1 and TRBJ2-2; 14 positions agree with TRBD2. J gave up 6 bases and V 0 bases, and 6 bases lay outside the gene matches. This CDR3 region has 17 residues. Germline CDR1 DFQATT, CDR2 SNEGSKA (reference sequence).

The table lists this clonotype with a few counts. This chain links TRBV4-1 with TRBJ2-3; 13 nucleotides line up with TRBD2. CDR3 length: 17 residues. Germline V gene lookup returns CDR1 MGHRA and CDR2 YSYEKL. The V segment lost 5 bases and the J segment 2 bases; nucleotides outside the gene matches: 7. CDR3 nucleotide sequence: TGCGCCAGCAGCAAATATGGGACTAGCGGGAACACAGATACGCAGTATTTT. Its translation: CASSKYGTSGNTDTQYF.

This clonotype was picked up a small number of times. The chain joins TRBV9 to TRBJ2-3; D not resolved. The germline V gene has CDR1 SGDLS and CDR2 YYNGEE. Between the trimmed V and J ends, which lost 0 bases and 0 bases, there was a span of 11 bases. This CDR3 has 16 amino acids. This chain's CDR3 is CASSVGSLGSTDTQYF. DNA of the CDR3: TGTGCCAGCAGCGTAGGGAGTCTCGGGAGCACAGATACGCAGTATTTT.

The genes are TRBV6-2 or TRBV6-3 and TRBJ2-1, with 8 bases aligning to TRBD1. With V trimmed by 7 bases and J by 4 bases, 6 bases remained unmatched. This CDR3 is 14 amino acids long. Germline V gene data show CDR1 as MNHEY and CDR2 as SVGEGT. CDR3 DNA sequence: TGTGCCAGCACTCCGGGACAGGCTTACAATGAGCAGTTCTTC. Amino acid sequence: CASTPGQAYNEQFF.

DNA for the CDR3: TGTGCCACCAGTCCAAGCGGGGACCAAGAGACCCAGTACTTC. This codes for CATSPSGDQETQYF. The V call is TRBV24-1, the J call TRBJ2-5; 7 nucleotides agree with TRBD2. The J segment lost 0 bases and the V segment lost 6 bases, leaving 3 bases of the junction unmatched. The CDR3 spans 14 residues. Germline V lookup: CDR1 KGHDR, CDR2 SFDVKD.